There are many counts of the clone carrying this T cell receptor beta chain. The antigen is unknown. This sample is drawn from a study of T-cell memory formation after mild COVID-19. Study findings and constraints: Pre-infection memory contained some responding clones, which suggested that cross-reactive memory had joined. The study found balanced CD4/CD8 in clones contracting day 15 to 85 and a CD4+ lean in later expanders.

The CDR3 loop spans 14 amino acids. Germline assignment: CDR1 SGHRS and CDR2 YFSETQ. V was clipped by 0 bases and J by 0 bases, with 6 bases between them. Employing constant-segment primers, 5'RACE generated TCR alpha and TCR beta cDNA libraries bearing sample barcodes and UMIs. Each CDR3 protein gets one entry after TCRdb re-called the 5' RACE reads with MiXCR. In the table there are around 340,000 distinct CDR3 sequences, around a sixth of which are singletons. Material: PBMCs or a T cell subset sorted from them (not recorded which). The TCR comes from a man in his late teens or twenties who had mild COVID-19 (a few samples of this study predate the infection). Cell type and time point are not known. This chain joins TRBV5-1 and TRBJ2-5; D unresolved. For the CDR3, the DNA is TGCGCCAGCAGCTTGGTCCCGGACCAAGAGACCCAGTACTTC. Its translation is CASSLVPDQETQYF.